This T cell receptor (beta chain) was captured by sequencing in a study of beta chain features in type 1 diabetes listed by TCRdb under 2018. About the study as a whole: No differences in mean age, gender distribution, total cell number or subset yield were found between patients and healthy donors. Regulatory and stem cell-like memory subsets were isolated from only 8 patients and roughly eight healthy donors, whereas naive and central memory subsets came from all 28 donors. In the study, recently diagnosed type 1 diabetes patients and matched healthy donors were compared on the TCRB repertoires of their sorted circulating CD4+ T cell subsets. A total of approximately 110,000,000 sorted cells were examined across all samples, and a strong correlation was observed between cell number per subset and RNA yield.

Results the study describes overall, beyond this receptor: Only small numbers of individuals were included in the HLA sub-analyses, which left unresolved whether HLA type had any influence on TCRB rearrangement. Patients with type 1 diabetes made fewer insertions and deleted more nucleotides at VDJ recombination sites, implying thymic rearrangement abnormalities. PCR may preferentially amplify shorter templates, but because patient and control samples were amplified and corrected together, any resulting skew would affect both groups equally. Naive, central memory and regulatory TCRB repertoires appeared to be more similar among patients than among healthy donors. In all four CD4+ subsets, TCRB CDR3 length was moderately but significantly shorter in type 1 diabetes patients. Because cDNA was sequenced instead of genomic DNA, highly expressing activated cells could be over-represented, though the groups showed no difference in activation or CD3 levels.

A single peripheral blood draw of approximately 120 mL on average was collected from each donor into heparinised tubes. A BD FACSAria II and a panel including CD45RO, CCR7, CD25, CD127, CD95 and CD27 were used to sort naive, central memory, regulatory and stem cell-like memory CD4+ T cells. Purity was above 98% for every sorted population. PBMCs were isolated immediately by Lymphoprep density gradient centrifugation and stained directly without culture. To minimize batch effects, samples were stained and sorted in pairs, one healthy donor with one patient per experiment. The High Capacity cDNA Reverse Transcription Kit was used to reverse transcribe all of the isolated RNA, meaning that expressed TCRB transcripts were what got sequenced. Deep immunoSEQ sequencing was applied to naive, central memory and regulatory T cell samples, giving an average of about 3.7 million total reads per sample. Sorted cells were lysed in RLT buffer, and RNA was extracted using DNase-treated RNeasy Micro or Mini kits according to cell number. Each cell subset was processed on its own to prevent cross-contamination, while patient and healthy donor samples were processed together. TCRB sequences were amplified from cDNA with the immunoSEQ multiplex PCR, producing 87-bp fragments spanning the CDR3 region. Amplicons were sequenced on the Illumina HiSeq platform. As for the original processing: Synthetic template baselines were used to correct PCR bias computationally, reads within Hamming distance 2 were collapsed together, and singletons that could not be merged were discarded. Reads were aligned against IMGT so that V, D and J genes, CDR3 length and insertions or deletions at six rearrangement sites could be assigned. Clonotype counts were normalized to sorted cell number within each subset before computing true diversity and Gini coefficients with the tcR R package. The overlap coefficient, calculated on TCRB nucleotide sequences, was used to quantify repertoire sharing. Out-of-frame TCRB sequences from naive cells were analyzed as a proxy for the pre-selection repertoire. The source is immuneACCESS, and TCRdb retained only in-frame sequences with V and J called. Part of the clones is not carried over; for the studies checked, unresolved V genes explain less than half of this, and the remainder is unexplained. The V and J calls and clone size are taken from that table; D and trimming were inferred from the DNA. This sample holds some 270,000 clones; less than 15% were observed only once. The ten largest clones represent roughly 0.028% of the sample.

Only a few counts were recorded for this clone. Its cognate antigen has yet to be identified. No base quality values were provided; no much bigger clone lies one nucleotide off. V and J are trimmed by 4 bases and 0 bases, and the gene matches miss 6 bases of the junction. In the germline V gene, CDR1 corresponds to MNHNS and CDR2 to SASEGT. CDR3 length: 16 amino acids, cysteine to phenylalanine. Only the CDR3 DNA stays, 48 bases, in frame from base 1. This receptor was obtained from a woman in her forties in good health. The V and J genes are TRBV6-1 and TRBJ2-5, with 9 bases aligning to TRBD2. Sequencing used naive CD4+ T cells from blood. What this sample's cell subset or site label stands for: true naive CD4+ T cells. The CDR3 sequence is CASSAGSGGHQETQYF. The sequence in DNA is TGTGCCAGCAGTGCTGGCAGCGGGGGGCACCAAGAGACCCAGTACTTC.